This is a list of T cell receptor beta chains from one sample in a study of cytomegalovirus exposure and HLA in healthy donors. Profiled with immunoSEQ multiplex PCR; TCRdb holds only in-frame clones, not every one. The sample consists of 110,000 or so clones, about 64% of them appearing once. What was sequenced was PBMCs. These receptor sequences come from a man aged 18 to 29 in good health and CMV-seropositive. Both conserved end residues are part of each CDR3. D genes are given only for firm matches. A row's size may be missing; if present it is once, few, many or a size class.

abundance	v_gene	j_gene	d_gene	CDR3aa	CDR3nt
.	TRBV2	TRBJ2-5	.	CASSELGGRQETQYF	TGTGCCAGCAGTGAATTGGGGGGTCGTCAAGAGACCCAGTACTTC
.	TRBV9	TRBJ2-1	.	CASRGQGSSYNEQFF	TGTGCCAGCAGAGGGCAGGGTAGCTCCTACAATGAGCAGTTCTTC
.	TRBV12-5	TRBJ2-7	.	CASGLVCSRGDSYEQYF	TGTGCTAGTGGTTTGGTATGTAGCAGGGGGGATAGCTACGAGCAGTACTTC
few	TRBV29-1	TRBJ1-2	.	CSVTGAQANYGYTF	TGCAGCGTGACGGGAGCCCAGGCTAACTATGGCTACACCTTC
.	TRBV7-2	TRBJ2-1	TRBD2	CASSLGGLAGGLQFF	TGTGCCAGCAGCTTAGGGGGACTAGCGGGGGGGCTGCAGTTCTTC
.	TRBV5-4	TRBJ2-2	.	CASRYNTGELFF	TGTGCCAGCAGATATAACACCGGGGAGCTGTTTTTT
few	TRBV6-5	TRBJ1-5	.	CASSYVSHNQPQHF	TGTGCCAGCAGTTACGTGTCCCACAATCAGCCCCAGCATTTT
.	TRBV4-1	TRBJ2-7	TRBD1	CASSQDGQGAYEQYF	TGCGCCAGCAGCCAAGATGGCCAGGGGGCCTACGAGCAGTACTTC
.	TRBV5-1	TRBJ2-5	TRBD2	CASRRLAGRETQYF	TGCGCCAGCAGACGCCTAGCGGGGCGGGAGACCCAGTACTTC
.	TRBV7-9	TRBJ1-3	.	CASSSLADNSGNTIYF	TGTGCCAGCAGCTCCTTGGCCGACAACTCTGGAAACACCATATATTTT
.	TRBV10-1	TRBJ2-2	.	CASSETAWANTGELFF	TGCGCCAGCAGTGAGACAGCTTGGGCGAACACCGGGGAGCTGTTTTTT
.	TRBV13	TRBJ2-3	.	CASSIRGARSDTQYF	TGTGCCAGCAGCATACGGGGGGCCAGGTCAGATACGCAGTATTTT
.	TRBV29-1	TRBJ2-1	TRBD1	CSVGRQGRASNEQFF	TGCAGCGTTGGGAGACAGGGACGAGCGTCCAATGAGCAGTTCTTC
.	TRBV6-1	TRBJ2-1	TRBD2	CASSERTSGGVIYNEQFF	TGTGCCAGCAGTGAAAGGACTAGCGGGGGGGTGATCTACAATGAGCAGTTCTTC
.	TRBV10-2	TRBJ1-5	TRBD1	CASSDFDRGLQPQHF	TGCGCCAGCAGTGACTTCGACAGGGGGCTTCAGCCCCAGCATTTT
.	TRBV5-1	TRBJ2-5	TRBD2	CASSLGRLSRTSGTPAATQYF	TGCGCCAGCAGCTTGGGCCGTCTTTCTCGGACTAGCGGGACCCCCGCGGCGACCCAGTACTTC
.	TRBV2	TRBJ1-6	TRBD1	CASLRRDSDSPLHF	TGTGCCAGCTTGCGTCGGGACAGTGATTCACCCCTCCACTTT
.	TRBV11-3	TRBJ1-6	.	CASRRWVYRHSPLHF	TGTGCCAGCAGGAGGTGGGTTTATAGGCATTCACCCCTCCACTTT
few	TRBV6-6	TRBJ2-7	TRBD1	CASSYKGQGGVHEQYF	TGTGCCAGCAGTTACAAGGGACAGGGGGGGGTCCACGAGCAGTACTTC
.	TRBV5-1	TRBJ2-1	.	CASSFLPLAPDNEQFF	TGCGCCAGCAGCTTTCTGCCCCTCGCTCCGGACAATGAGCAGTTCTTC
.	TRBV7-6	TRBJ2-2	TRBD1	CASSPKTGIAGELFF	TGTGCCAGCAGCCCCAAGACAGGGATTGCCGGGGAGCTGTTTTTT
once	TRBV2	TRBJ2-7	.	CASRAAEGGQYF	TGTGCCAGCAGGGCCGCCGAGGGCGGGCAGTACTTC
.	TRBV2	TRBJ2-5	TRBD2	CASSGALGGGEETQYF	TGTGCCAGCAGTGGGGCCCTAGGTGGGGGGGAAGAGACCCAGTACTTC
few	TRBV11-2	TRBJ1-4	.	CASSSRLGDPFF	TGTGCCAGCAGCTCTCGACTCGGGGATCCTTTTTTT
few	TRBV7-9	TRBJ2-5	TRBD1	CASSSGTGGVWETQYF	TGTGCCAGCAGCTCCGGGACAGGGGGGGTTTGGGAGACCCAGTACTTC
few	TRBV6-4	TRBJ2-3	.	CASSEGGTTDTQYF	TGTGCCAGCAGTGAGGGGGGAACCACAGATACGCAGTATTTT
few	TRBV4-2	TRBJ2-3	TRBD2	CASSHQLFMTSGGSQYF	TGTGCCAGCAGCCATCAACTCTTTATGACTAGCGGGGGATCGCAGTATTTT
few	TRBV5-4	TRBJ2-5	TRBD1	CASSKTGTGEETQYF	TGTGCCAGCAGCAAGACAGGGACAGGGGAGGAGACCCAGTACTTC
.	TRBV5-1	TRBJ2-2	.	CASSLAVRQANTGELFF	TGCGCCAGCAGCTTGGCGGTGCGTCAGGCGAACACCGGGGAGCTGTTTTTT
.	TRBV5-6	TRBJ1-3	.	CASSHFSGNTIYF	TGTGCCAGCAGCCACTTCTCTGGAAACACCATATATTTT
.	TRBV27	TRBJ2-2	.	CASSLAGRVWNTGELFF	TGTGCCAGCAGTTTAGCTGGGCGGGTTTGGAACACCGGGGAGCTGTTTTTT
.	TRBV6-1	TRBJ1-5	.	CASSGLFGASNQPQHF	TGTGCCAGCAGTGGACTCTTTGGGGCTAGCAATCAGCCCCAGCATTTT
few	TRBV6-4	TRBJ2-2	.	CASSDSGGTGELFF	TGTGCCAGCAGTGACTCGGGGGGCACCGGGGAGCTGTTTTTT
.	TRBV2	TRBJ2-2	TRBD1	CASSDGTANTGELFF	TGTGCCAGCAGTGACGGGACAGCTAACACCGGGGAGCTGTTTTTT
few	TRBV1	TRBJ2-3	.	CTSSQPGTGGGGRLYTDTQYF	TGCACCAGCAGCCAACCTGGGACAGGGGGCGGGGGGCGCCTTTACACAGATACGCAGTATTTT
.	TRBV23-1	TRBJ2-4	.	CAKEGAAKNIQYF	TGCGCTAAAGAAGGGGCGGCCAAAAACATTCAGTACTTC
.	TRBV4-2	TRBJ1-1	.	CASSQDLTWAGEAFF	TGTGCCAGCAGCCAAGATTTAACGTGGGCAGGAGAAGCTTTCTTT
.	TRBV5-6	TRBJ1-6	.	CASSFGGINSPLHF	TGTGCCAGCAGCTTTGGGGGGATTAATTCACCCCTCCACTTT
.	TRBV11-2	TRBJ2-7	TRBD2	CASSLGTSGYEQYF	TGTGCCAGCAGCCTCGGGACTAGCGGCTACGAGCAGTACTTC
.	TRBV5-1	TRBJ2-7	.	CASSSTGIHEQYF	TGCGCCAGCAGCTCCACAGGGATCCACGAGCAGTACTTC
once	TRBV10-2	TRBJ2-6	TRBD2	CASSESLAVSSGANVLTF	TGCGCCAGCAGTGAGTCGCTAGCGGTTAGCTCTGGGGCCAACGTCCTGACTTTC
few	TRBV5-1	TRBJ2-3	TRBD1	CASSLGQGDDTQYF	TGCGCCAGCAGCTTGGGACAGGGGGATGATACGCAGTATTTT
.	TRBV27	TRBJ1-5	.	CASSEVSNQPQHF	TGTGCCAGCAGCGAGGTTAGCAATCAGCCCCAGCATTTT
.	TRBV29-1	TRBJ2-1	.	CSVEVTYEQFF	TGCAGCGTTGAAGTCACTTATGAGCAGTTCTTC
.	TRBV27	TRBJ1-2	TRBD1	CASSTDRGRRYGYTF	TGTGCCAGCAGTACCGACAGGGGGCGTAGGTATGGCTACACCTTC
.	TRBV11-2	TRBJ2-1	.	CASSNSQGAYNEQFF	TGTGCCAGCAGTAATTCCCAGGGTGCCTACAATGAGCAGTTCTTC
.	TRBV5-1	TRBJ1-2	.	CASSLAGQTYGYTF	TGCGCCAGCAGCTTGGCCGGACAGACTTATGGCTACACCTTC
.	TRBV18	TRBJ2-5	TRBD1	CASSPGTAETQYF	TGTGCCAGCTCACCAGGGACAGCAGAGACCCAGTACTTC
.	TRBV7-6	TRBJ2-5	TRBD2	CASSLRPGGKETQYF	TGTGCCAGCAGCCTGAGACCGGGGGGGAAAGAGACCCAGTACTTC
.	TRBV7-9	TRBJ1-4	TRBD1	CASSLPTGVSEKLFF	TGTGCCAGCAGCTTGCCGACAGGGGTCTCTGAAAAACTGTTTTTT
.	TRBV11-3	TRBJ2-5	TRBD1	CASSERTGEFEETQYF	TGTGCCAGCAGCGAACGGACAGGGGAGTTTGAAGAGACCCAGTACTTC
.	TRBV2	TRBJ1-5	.	CASSGNRASNQPQHF	TGTGCCAGCAGTGGTAACAGGGCAAGCAATCAGCCCCAGCATTTT
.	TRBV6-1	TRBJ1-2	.	CAIRGGAPYYGYTF	TGTGCCATCCGTGGCGGGGCCCCCTACTATGGCTACACCTTC
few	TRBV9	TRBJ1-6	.	CASSATGYYNSPLHF	TGTGCCAGCAGCGCAACAGGGTATTATAATTCACCCCTCCACTTT
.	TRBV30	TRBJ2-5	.	CAWSLRAQETQYF	TGTGCCTGGAGTTTGAGAGCCCAAGAGACCCAGTACTTC
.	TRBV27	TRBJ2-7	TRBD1	CASSLGTGAAEQYF	TGTGCCAGCAGTTTGGGGACAGGTGCGGCCGAGCAGTACTTC